This is a list of T cell receptor beta chains from one sample in a study of T-cell reconstitution after alpha-beta-depleted transplantation in children. One entry per CDR3 protein, called by TCRdb with MiXCR from the PCR reads. The sample shows 640,000 or so distinct CDR3 sequences, roughly 17% of them seen only once. Sequenced material: PBMCs from the stem cell graft donor, taken from the stem cell graft. The receptor source for this set is a human donor who donated a stem cell graft to a child with acute myeloid leukemia. CDR3s include the opening cysteine and the closing phenylalanine or tryptophan. The D gene is left open where the match is weak. Clone size is not always given. Where it is, it says once, few, many or a class for expanded clones.

NA | TRBJ1-2 | NA | TRBV21-1 | CASSKENEWTGIPLVGCYTF | TGTGCCAGCAGCAAAGAAAATGAGTGGACAGGTATCCCCCTCGTGGGGTGCTACACCTTC
NA | TRBJ2-5 | few | TRBV7-2 | CASSLAPFSETQYF | TGTGCCAGCAGCTTAGCCCCCTTCTCAGAGACCCAGTACTTC
NA | TRBJ1-3 | many | TRBV20-1 | CSARDARTGNTIYF | TGCAGTGCTAGAGATGCCCGGACTGGAAACACCATATATTTT
NA | TRBJ2-4 | NA | TRBV21-1 | CASSRPLQAKNIQYF | TGTGCCAGCAGCAGACCTTTACAGGCCAAAAACATTCAGTACTTC
NA | TRBJ1-1 | many | TRBV29-1 | CSVVKILNTEAFF | TGCAGCGTTGTTAAGATACTTAACACTGAAGCTTTCTTT
TRBD1 | TRBJ1-5 | many | TRBV5-5 | CASSRPGQGTINQPQHF | TGTGCCAGCAGCCGACCGGGACAGGGAACGATCAATCAGCCCCAGCATTTT
NA | TRBJ2-5 | many | TRBV5-6 | CASSLTKYGETQYF | TGTGCCAGCAGCTTGACCAAATATGGGGAGACCCAGTACTTC
TRBD1 | TRBJ1-1 | many | TRBV12-3/TRBV12-4 | CASSFRQGATEAFF | TGTGCCAGCAGTTTTCGGCAGGGGGCAACTGAAGCTTTCTTT
NA | TRBJ2-2 | many | TRBV2 | CASSRRQGGNTGELFF | TGTGCCAGCAGCAGGCGGCAGGGAGGGAACACCGGGGAGCTGTTTTTT
NA | TRBJ2-7 | NA | TRBV7-2 | CASNEGGYEQYF | TGTGCCAGCAACGAGGGGGGCTACGAGCAGTACTTC
TRBD2 | TRBJ2-3 | NA | TRBV11-2 | CASSLSGTSGAGDTQYF | TGTGCCAGCAGCTTATCAGGGACTAGCGGGGCCGGAGATACGCAGTATTTT
NA | TRBJ2-2 | few | TRBV15 | CATSREGDRNTGELFF | TGTGCCACCAGCAGAGAAGGGGACCGAAACACCGGGGAGCTGTTTTTT
NA | TRBJ2-2 | NA | TRBV20-1 | CSAPSGRNTGELFF | TGCAGTGCTCCAAGCGGGCGGAACACCGGGGAGCTGTTTTTT
NA | TRBJ1-2 | many | TRBV20-1 | CSARDQPGYGYTF | TGCAGTGCTAGAGATCAACCTGGCTATGGCTACACCTTC
NA | TRBJ2-5 | many | TRBV7-9 | CASSLTVAETQYF | TGTGCCAGCAGCTTAACCGTGGCGGAGACCCAGTACTTC
TRBD1 | TRBJ2-7 | once | TRBV7-9 | CASSYVDRGLYEQYF | TGTGCCAGCAGTTACGTCGACAGGGGGCTTTACGAGCAGTACTTC
NA | TRBJ1-1 | few | TRBV7-9 | CASSPPSEEAFF | TGTGCCAGCAGCCCCCCATCGGAGGAAGCTTTCTTT
TRBD2 | TRBJ2-5 | many | TRBV5-6 | CASSFTGLAGTIRETQYF | TGTGCCAGCAGCTTTACCGGACTAGCGGGGACCATCCGGGAGACCCAGTACTTC
TRBD2 | TRBJ2-7 | medium-sized | TRBV12-3/TRBV12-4 | CASSYRLAGGPKGYEQYF | TGTGCCAGCAGTTACCGACTAGCGGGGGGCCCCAAAGGATACGAGCAGTACTTC
NA | TRBJ2-1 | many | TRBV20-1 | CSARDVLEYNEQFF | TGCAGTGCTAGAGATGTTCTTGAATACAATGAGCAGTTCTTC
TRBD2 | TRBJ2-3 | many | TRBV6-1 | CASSGTSGGPDTQYF | TGTGCCAGCAGTGGGACTAGCGGGGGCCCAGATACGCAGTATTTT
TRBD1 | TRBJ1-2 | once | TRBV15 | CATSTRQGNNGYTF | TGTGCCACCAGCACCAGACAGGGGAACAATGGCTACACCTTC
TRBD1 | TRBJ1-6 | few | TRBV4-2 | CASSQDLRTGPYNSPLHF | TGTGCCAGCAGCCAAGATCTAAGGACAGGTCCTTATAATTCACCCCTCCACTTT
TRBD1 | TRBJ1-2 | many | TRBV20-1 | CSAPGQGGYGYTF | TGCAGTGCTCCCGGACAGGGAGGCTATGGCTACACCTTC
NA | TRBJ2-5 | NA | TRBV20-1 | CSARDTRETQYF | TGCAGTGCCCGGGACACGCGAGAGACCCAGTACTTC
NA | TRBJ2-3 | NA | TRBV5-1 | CASSKTTGYSTDTQYF | TGCGCCAGCAGCAAGACTACAGGGTACAGCACAGATACGCAGTATTTT
NA | TRBJ1-2 | many | TRBV29-1 | CSVGQLGGYTF | TGCAGCGTTGGACAGCTCGGGGGCTACACCTTC
TRBD1 | TRBJ2-2 | many | TRBV29-1 | CSVQYRGTNTGELFF | TGCAGCGTCCAATACAGGGGGACGAACACCGGGGAGCTGTTTTTT
TRBD2 | TRBJ2-1 | few | TRBV20-1 | CSAQFRGGGVRDEQFF | TGCAGTGCTCAATTCCGGGGGGGCGGGGTTCGCGATGAGCAGTTCTTC
NA | TRBJ1-1 | NA | TRBV4-3 | CASSQEWANTEAFF | TGCGCCAGCAGCCAAGAATGGGCGAACACTGAAGCTTTCTTT
NA | TRBJ1-1 | many | TRBV5-5 | CASISPQPEAFF | TGTGCCAGCATCTCTCCCCAACCTGAAGCTTTCTTT
TRBD1 | TRBJ2-3 | many | TRBV7-2 | CASSFGQGYTDTQYF | TGTGCCAGCAGCTTCGGACAGGGGTACACAGATACGCAGTATTTT
NA | TRBJ2-2 | NA | TRBV20-1 | CSASRSDTGELFF | TGCAGTGCTAGTAGAAGTGACACCGGGGAGCTGTTTTTT
TRBD1 | TRBJ1-1 | NA | TRBV6-5 | CASRRDRMIFF | TGTGCCAGCAGAAGGGACAGAATGATTTTCTTT
NA | TRBJ2-1 | many | TRBV20-1 | CSARGRPSNEQFF | TGCAGTGCTAGAGGGAGGCCGTCCAATGAGCAGTTCTTC
NA | TRBJ2-3 | many | TRBV20-1 | CSGGGHDTSSTDTQYF | TGCAGTGGTGGGGGGCATGATACATCTAGCACAGATACGCAGTATTTT
NA | TRBJ2-2 | many | TRBV20-1 | CSANLNTGELFF | TGCAGTGCTAACCTTAACACCGGGGAGCTGTTTTTT
TRBD1 | TRBJ2-1 | many | TRBV6-2/TRBV6-3 | CASSPPGTGGRNEQFF | TGTGCCAGCAGTCCACCCGGGACAGGGGGCCGGAATGAGCAGTTCTTC
TRBD2 | TRBJ2-5 | NA | TRBV11-2 | CASSLSTSGGQETQYF | TGTGCCAGCAGCTTGAGCACTAGCGGGGGTCAAGAGACCCAGTACTTC
NA | TRBJ1-2 | many | TRBV27 | CASSLKITYGYTF | TGTGCCAGCAGTTTAAAAATTACCTATGGCTACACCTTC
NA | TRBJ2-1 | NA | TRBV7-3 | CASSPGNSNEQFF | TGTGCCAGCAGCCCGGGGAACAGCAATGAGCAGTTCTTC
NA | TRBJ1-2 | many | TRBV20-1 | CSARGQINYGYTF | TGCAGTGCTAGGGGCCAGATTAACTATGGCTACACCTTC
TRBD1 | TRBJ2-7 | many | TRBV10-3 | CAISELGQVSSYEQYF | TGTGCCATCAGTGAGTTAGGACAGGTCAGCTCCTACGAGCAGTACTTC
NA | TRBJ2-3 | few | TRBV28 | CASSFVSDTQYF | TGTGCCAGCAGTTTTGTCTCAGATACGCAGTATTTT
NA | TRBJ2-6 | once | TRBV12-3/TRBV12-4 | CASSFSGTHTGANVLTF | TGTGCCAGCAGTTTTTCGGGGACACACACTGGGGCCAACGTCCTGACTTTC
NA | TRBJ2-3 | few | TRBV9 | CASSVGHSLTDTQYF | TGTGCCAGCAGCGTAGGACATAGCCTCACAGATACGCAGTATTTT
NA | TRBJ1-6 | few | TRBV20-1 | CSVQMGSNSYNSPLHF | TGCAGTGTTCAAATGGGGTCCAACTCCTATAATTCACCCCTCCACTTT
NA | TRBJ2-1 | many | TRBV7-2 | CASRPSSYNEQFF | TGTGCCAGCAGGCCGTCCTCCTACAATGAGCAGTTCTTC
TRBD1 | TRBJ2-7 | NA | TRBV12-5 | CASGLVLDRGPYEQYF | TGTGCTAGTGGTTTGGTGTTGGACAGGGGGCCCTACGAGCAGTACTTC
NA | TRBJ2-1 | NA | TRBV18 | CASSPPTDEQFF | TGTGCCAGCTCACCACCAACAGATGAGCAGTTCTTC
NA | TRBJ1-2 | few | TRBV7-9 | CASSLGQVLYGYTF | TGTGCCAGCAGCTTAGGACAGGTTCTCTATGGCTACACCTTC
TRBD2 | TRBJ2-3 | many | TRBV11-2 | CASSLGLAGAGDTQYF | TGTGCCAGCAGCTTAGGACTAGCGGGGGCCGGGGATACGCAGTATTTT
TRBD1 | TRBJ1-4 | few | TRBV20-1 | CSARAPGQGGYEKLFF | TGCAGTGCTAGAGCCCCGGGACAGGGCGGGTATGAAAAACTGTTTTTT
NA | TRBJ2-3 | few | TRBV9 | CASMNGGHPTDTQYF | TGTGCCAGTATGAACGGGGGCCACCCCACAGATACGCAGTATTTT
NA | TRBJ2-7 | many | TRBV20-1 | CSARRPGDSEQYF | TGCAGTGCTAGGCGGCCAGGGGATTCCGAGCAGTACTTC